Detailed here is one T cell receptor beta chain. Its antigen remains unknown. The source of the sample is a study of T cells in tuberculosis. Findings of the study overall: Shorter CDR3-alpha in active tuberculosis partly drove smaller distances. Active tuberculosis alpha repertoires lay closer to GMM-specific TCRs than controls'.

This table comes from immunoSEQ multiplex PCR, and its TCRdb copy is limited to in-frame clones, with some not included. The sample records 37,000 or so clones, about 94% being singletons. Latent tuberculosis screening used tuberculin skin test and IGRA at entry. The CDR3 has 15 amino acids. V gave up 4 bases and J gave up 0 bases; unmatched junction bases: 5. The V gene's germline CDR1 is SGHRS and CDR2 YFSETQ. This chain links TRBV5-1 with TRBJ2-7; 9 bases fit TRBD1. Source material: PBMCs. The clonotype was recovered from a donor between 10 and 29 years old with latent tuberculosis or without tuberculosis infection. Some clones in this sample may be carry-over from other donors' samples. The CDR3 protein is CASSLGTGSSYEQYF. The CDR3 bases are TGCGCCAGCAGCCTAGGGACAGGGAGCTCCTACGAGCAGTACTTC.